These T cell receptor beta chains were read from a single sample in a study of shared clonotypes between healthy human individuals. Libraries were prepared by immunoSEQ multiplex PCR; TCRdb keeps only in-frame clonotypes and omits some of them. The sample holds fewer than 1.6 million clones, about 98.5% seen once. The sample comprised naive CD4+ T cells sorted from blood. Receptors were obtained from a man aged 25 to 40 in good health. Both conserved end residues are part of each CDR3. The order of the fields is clone size, V gene, D gene, J gene, CDR3 DNA, CDR3 protein. D genes are given only for firm matches. Some rows mark clone size as missing; the rest say once, few, many or name a class of expanded clone.

clone_size: -
v_call: TRBV7-8
d_call: TRBD2
j_call: TRBJ2-7
cdr3_nt: TGTGCCAGCAGCTTAGGGGGAGGGGCCGAGCAGTACTTC
cdr3_aa: CASSLGGGAEQYF

clone_size: once
v_call: TRBV5-4
d_call: -
j_call: TRBJ2-3
cdr3_nt: TGTGCCAGCAGCTTGAAGCGGAGTAGCACAGATACGCAGTATTTT
cdr3_aa: CASSLKRSSTDTQYF

clone_size: -
v_call: TRBV5-6
d_call: -
j_call: TRBJ2-1
cdr3_nt: TGTGCCAGCAGCTTATTGACTAGGGACAGCAATGAGCAGTTCTTC
cdr3_aa: CASSLLTRDSNEQFF

clone_size: -
v_call: TRBV27
d_call: TRBD2
j_call: TRBJ2-1
cdr3_nt: TGTGCCAGCAGTTTTTATAGGCTAGCGGAAACCTACAATGAGCAGTTCTTC
cdr3_aa: CASSFYRLAETYNEQFF

clone_size: -
v_call: TRBV29-1
d_call: -
j_call: TRBJ1-2
cdr3_nt: TGCAGCGTTGTGGTGGGATCCGTGGGTGGCTACACCTTC
cdr3_aa: CSVVVGSVGGYTF

clone_size: -
v_call: TRBV2
d_call: -
j_call: TRBJ1-4
cdr3_nt: TGTGCCAGCAGGAGTGGATTTTGGAGTGAAAAACTGTTTTTT
cdr3_aa: CASRSGFWSEKLFF

clone_size: -
v_call: TRBV28
d_call: -
j_call: TRBJ2-2
cdr3_nt: TGTGCCAGCAGGCCTGGGCCCGGGGAGCTGTTTTTT
cdr3_aa: CASRPGPGELFF

clone_size: -
v_call: TRBV18
d_call: TRBD1
j_call: TRBJ1-2
cdr3_nt: TGTGCCAGCTCACAAATCACAACGGGACAGCTCTATGGCTACACCTTC
cdr3_aa: CASSQITTGQLYGYTF

clone_size: -
v_call: TRBV2
d_call: TRBD2
j_call: TRBJ2-5
cdr3_nt: TGTGCCAGCAGTGACCGGTTAGTGGTAGCGGGAGTTGAAGAGACCCAGTACTTC
cdr3_aa: CASSDRLVVAGVEETQYF

clone_size: -
v_call: TRBV5-1
d_call: -
j_call: TRBJ2-5
cdr3_nt: TGCGCCAGCAGCTTCGGACTCGCCCAAGAGACCCAGTACTTC
cdr3_aa: CASSFGLAQETQYF

clone_size: -
v_call: TRBV5-6
d_call: -
j_call: TRBJ2-7
cdr3_nt: TGTGCCAGCAGCTTAGACTGGGTCTACGAGCAGTACTTC
cdr3_aa: CASSLDWVYEQYF